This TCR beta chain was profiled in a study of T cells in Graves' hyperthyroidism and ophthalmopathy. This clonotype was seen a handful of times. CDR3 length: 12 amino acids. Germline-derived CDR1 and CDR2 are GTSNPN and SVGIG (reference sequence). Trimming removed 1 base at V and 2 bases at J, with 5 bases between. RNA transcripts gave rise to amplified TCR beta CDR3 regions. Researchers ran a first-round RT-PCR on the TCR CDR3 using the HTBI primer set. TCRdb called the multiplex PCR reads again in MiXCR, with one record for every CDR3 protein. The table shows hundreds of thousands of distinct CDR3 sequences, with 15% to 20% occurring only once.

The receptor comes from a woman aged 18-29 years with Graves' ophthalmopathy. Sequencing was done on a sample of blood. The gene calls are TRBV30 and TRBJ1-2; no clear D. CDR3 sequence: CAWSAANYGYTF. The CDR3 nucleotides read TGTGCCTGGAGTGCCGCCAACTATGGCTACACCTTC.